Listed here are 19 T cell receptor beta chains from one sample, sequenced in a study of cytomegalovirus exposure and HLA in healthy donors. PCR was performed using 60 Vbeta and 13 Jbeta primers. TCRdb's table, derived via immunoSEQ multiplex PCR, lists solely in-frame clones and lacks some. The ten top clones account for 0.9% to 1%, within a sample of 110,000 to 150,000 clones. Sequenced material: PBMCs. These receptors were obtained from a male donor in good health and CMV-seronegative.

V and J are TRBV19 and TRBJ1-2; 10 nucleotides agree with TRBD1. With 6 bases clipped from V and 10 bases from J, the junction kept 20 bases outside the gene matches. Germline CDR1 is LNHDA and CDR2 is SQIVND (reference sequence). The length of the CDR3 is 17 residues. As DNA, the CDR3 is TGTGCCAGTAGCTCTTTGGGCTGGGGACAGGGGAGTACTTACTACACCTTC. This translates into CASSSLGWGQGSTYYTF.

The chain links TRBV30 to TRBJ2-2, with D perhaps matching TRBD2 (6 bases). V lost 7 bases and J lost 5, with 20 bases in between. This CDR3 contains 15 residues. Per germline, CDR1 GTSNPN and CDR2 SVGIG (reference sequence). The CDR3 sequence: CALEPGRGWTGELFF. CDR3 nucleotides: TGTGCCTTAGAACCGGGACGGGGGTGGACCGGGGAGCTGTTTTTT. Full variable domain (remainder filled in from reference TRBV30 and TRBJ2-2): SQTIHQWPATLVQPVGSPLSLECTVEGTSNPNLYWYRQAAGRGLQLLFYSVGIGQISSEVPQNLSASRPQDRQFILSSKKLLLSDSGFYLCALEPGRGWTGELFFGEGSRLTVL.

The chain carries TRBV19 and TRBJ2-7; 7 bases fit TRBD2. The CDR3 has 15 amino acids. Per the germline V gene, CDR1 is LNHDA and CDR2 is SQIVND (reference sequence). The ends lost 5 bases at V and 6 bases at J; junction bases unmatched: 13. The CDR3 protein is CASSVKASGRGEQYF. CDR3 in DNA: TGTGCCAGTAGTGTTAAGGCTAGCGGACGTGGCGAGCAGTACTTC.

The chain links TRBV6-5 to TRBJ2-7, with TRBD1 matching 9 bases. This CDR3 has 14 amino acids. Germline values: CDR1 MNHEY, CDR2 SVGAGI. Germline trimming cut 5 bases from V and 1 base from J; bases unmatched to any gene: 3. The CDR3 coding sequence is TGTGCCAGCAGTATCGGACAGGGGTCCTACGAGCAGTACTTC. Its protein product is CASSIGQGSYEQYF.

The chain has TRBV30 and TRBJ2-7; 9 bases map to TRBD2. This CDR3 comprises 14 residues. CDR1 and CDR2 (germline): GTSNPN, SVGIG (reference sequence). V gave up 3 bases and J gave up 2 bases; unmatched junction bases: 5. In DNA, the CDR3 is TGTGCCTGGAGAGCGGCGGGAGGGCCCTACGAGCAGTACTTC. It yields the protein CAWRAAGGPYEQYF.

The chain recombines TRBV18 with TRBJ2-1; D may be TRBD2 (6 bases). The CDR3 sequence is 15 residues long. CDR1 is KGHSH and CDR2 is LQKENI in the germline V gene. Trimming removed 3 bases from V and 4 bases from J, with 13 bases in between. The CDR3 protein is CASSPLGLLYNEQFF. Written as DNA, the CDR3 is TGTGCCAGCTCACCCCTTGGACTATTGTACAATGAGCAGTTCTTC.

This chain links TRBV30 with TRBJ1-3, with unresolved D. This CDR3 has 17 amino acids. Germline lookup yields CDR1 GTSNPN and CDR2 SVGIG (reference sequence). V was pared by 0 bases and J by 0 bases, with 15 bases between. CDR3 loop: CAWSVKAGTNSGNTIYF. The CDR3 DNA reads TGTGCCTGGAGTGTAAAGGCAGGCACCAACTCTGGAAACACCATATATTTT.

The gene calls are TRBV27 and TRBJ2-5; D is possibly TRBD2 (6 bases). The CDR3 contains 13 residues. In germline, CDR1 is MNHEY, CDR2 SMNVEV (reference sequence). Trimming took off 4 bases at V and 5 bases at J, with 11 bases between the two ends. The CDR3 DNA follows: TGTGCCAGCAGTTCTCCAGCGGGTGAGACCCAGTACTTC. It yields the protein CASSSPAGETQYF.

The CDR3 DNA reads TGTGCCAGTAGTGTTGGACTATCTGCCGGGGAGCAGTTCTTC. It specifies CASSVGLSAGEQFF. The chain is built from TRBV19 and TRBJ2-1, with a weak D call TRBD2 (6 bases). Trimming shortened V by 5 bases and J by 10 bases, and 18 bases separated the two germline ends. This CDR3 has 14 amino acids. The germline V gene has CDR1 LNHDA and CDR2 SQIVND (reference sequence).

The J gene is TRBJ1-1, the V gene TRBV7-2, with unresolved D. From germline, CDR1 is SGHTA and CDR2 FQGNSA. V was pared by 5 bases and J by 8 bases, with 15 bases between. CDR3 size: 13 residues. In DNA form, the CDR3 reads TGTGCCAGCAGCCCCACCCAGCCGAGGGAAGCTTTCTTT. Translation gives CASSPTQPREAFF.

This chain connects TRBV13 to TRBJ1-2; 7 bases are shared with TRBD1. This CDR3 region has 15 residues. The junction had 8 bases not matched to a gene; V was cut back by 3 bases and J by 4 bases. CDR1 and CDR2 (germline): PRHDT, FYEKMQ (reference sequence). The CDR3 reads CASSFKDRISYGYTF. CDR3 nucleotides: TGTGCCAGCAGCTTCAAGGACAGGATTTCCTATGGCTACACCTTC.

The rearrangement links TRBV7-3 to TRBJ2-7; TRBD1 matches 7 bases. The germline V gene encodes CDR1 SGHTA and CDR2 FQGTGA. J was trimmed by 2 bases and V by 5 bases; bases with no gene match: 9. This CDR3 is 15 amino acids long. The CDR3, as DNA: TGTGCCAGCAGCCTCCCGTCCAGGGGGACCTACGAGCAGTACTTC. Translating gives CASSLPSRGTYEQYF.

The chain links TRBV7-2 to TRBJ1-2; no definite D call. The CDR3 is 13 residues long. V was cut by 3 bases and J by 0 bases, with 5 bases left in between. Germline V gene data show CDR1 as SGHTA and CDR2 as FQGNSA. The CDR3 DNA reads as TGTGCCAGCAGCTTCTCTTCTAACTATGGCTACACCTTC. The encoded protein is CASSFSSNYGYTF. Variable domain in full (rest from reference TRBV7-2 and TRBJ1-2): GAGVSQSPSNKVTEKGKDVELRCDPISGHTALYWYRQSLGQGLEFLIYFQGNSAPDKSGLPSDRFSAERTGGSVSTLTIQRTQQEDSAVYLCASSFSSNYGYTFGSGTRLTVV.

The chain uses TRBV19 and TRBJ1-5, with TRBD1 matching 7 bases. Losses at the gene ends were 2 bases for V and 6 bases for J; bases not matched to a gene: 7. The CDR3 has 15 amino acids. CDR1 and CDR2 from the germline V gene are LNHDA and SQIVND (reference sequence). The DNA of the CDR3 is TGTGCCAGTAGTATACCTGACAGGGAACTTCAGCCCCAGCATTTT. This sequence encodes CASSIPDRELQPQHF.

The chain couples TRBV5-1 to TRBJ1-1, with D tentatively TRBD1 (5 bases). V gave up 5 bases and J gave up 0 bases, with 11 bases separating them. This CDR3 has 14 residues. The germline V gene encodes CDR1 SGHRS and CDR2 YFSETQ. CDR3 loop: CASRSRALNTEAFF. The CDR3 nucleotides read TGCGCCAGCAGATCCAGGGCCTTGAACACTGAAGCTTTCTTT.

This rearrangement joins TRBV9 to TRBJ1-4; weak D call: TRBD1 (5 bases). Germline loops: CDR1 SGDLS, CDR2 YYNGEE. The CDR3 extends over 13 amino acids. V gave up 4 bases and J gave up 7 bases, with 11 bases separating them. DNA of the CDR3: TGTGCCAGCAGCCGACAGTCGGGTGAAAAACTGTTTTTT. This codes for CASSRQSGEKLFF.

CDR3 amino acids: CASGRGTEAFF. Here the CDR3 DNA reads TGCGCCAGCGGCAGGGGGACTGAAGCTTTCTTT. The rearrangement joins TRBV10-2 to TRBJ1-1, with 7 bases fitting TRBD1. This CDR3 comprises 11 residues. Germline V gene data show CDR1 as WSHSY and CDR2 as SAAADI. Losses at the gene ends were 8 bases for V and 5 bases for J; bases not matched to a gene: 2.

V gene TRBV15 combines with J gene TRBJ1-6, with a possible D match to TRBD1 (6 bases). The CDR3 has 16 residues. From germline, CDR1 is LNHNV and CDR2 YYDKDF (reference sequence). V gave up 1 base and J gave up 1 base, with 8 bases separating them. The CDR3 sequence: CATSRGGQSYNSPLHF. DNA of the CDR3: TGTGCCACCAGCAGAGGGGGGCAGTCCTATAATTCACCCCTCCACTTT.

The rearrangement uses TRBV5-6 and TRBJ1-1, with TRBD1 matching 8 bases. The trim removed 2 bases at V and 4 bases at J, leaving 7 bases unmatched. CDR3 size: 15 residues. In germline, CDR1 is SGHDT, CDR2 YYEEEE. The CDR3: CASSFGGQGGTEAFF. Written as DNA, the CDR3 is TGTGCCAGCAGCTTCGGTGGACAGGGAGGCACTGAAGCTTTCTTT.